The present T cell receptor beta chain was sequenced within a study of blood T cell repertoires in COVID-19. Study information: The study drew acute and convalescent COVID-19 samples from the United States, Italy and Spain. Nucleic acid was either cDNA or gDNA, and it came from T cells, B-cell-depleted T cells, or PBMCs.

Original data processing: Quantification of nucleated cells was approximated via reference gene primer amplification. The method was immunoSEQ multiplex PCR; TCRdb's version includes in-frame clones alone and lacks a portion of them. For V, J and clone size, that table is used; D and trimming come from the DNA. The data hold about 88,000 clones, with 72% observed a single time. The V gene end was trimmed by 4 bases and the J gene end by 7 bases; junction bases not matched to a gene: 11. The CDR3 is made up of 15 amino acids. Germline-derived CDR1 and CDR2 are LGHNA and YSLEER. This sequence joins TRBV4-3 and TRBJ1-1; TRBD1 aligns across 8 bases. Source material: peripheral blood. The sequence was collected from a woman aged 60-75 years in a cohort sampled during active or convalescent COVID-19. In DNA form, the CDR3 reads TGCGCCAGCAGCCCCGGGACAGGCTGGGCCTATGAAGCTTTCTTT. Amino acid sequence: CASSPGTGWAYEAFF.